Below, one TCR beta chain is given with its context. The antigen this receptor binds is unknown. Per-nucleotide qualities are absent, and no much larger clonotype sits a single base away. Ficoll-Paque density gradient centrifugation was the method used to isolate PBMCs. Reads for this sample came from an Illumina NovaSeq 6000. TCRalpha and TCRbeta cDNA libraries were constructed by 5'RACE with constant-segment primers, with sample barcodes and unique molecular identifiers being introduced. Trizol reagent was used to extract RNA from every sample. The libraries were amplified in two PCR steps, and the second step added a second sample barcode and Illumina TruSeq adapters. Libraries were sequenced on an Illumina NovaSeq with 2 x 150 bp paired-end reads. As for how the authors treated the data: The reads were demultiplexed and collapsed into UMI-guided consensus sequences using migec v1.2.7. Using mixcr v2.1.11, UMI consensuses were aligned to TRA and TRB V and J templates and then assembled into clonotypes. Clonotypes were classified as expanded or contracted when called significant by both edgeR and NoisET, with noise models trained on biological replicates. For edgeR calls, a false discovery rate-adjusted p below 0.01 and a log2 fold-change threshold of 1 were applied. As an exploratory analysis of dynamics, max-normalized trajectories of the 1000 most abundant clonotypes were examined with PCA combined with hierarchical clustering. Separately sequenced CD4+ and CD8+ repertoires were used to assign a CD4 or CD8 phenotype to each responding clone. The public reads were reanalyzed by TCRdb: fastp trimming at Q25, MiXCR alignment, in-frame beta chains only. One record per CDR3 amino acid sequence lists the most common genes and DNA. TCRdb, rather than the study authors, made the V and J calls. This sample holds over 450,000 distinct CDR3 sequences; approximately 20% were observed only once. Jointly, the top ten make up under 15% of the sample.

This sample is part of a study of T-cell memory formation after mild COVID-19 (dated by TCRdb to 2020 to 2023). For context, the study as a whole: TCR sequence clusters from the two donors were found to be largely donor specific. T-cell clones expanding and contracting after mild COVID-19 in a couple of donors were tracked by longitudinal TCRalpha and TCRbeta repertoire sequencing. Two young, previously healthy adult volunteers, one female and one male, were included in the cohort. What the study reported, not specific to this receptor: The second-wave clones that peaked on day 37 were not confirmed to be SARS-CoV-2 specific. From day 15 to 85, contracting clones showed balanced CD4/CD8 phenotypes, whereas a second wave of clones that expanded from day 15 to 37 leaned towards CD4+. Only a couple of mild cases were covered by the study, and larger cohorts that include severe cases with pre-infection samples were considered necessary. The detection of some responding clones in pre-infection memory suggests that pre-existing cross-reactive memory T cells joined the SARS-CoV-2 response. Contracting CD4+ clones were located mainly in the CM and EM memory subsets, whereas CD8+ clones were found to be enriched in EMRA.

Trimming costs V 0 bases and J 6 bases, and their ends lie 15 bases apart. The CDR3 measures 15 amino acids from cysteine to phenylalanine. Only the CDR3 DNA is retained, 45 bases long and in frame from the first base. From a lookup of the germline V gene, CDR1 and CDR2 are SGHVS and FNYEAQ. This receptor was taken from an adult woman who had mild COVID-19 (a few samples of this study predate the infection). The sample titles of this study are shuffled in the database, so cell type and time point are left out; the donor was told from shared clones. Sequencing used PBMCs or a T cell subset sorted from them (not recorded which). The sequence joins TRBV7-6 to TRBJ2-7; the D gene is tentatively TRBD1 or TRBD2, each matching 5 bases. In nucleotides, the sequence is TGTGCCAGCAGCTTAGCGCGAGCAGGGACCGGCGAGCAGTACTTC. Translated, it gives CASSLARAGTGEQYF.